The source of this TCR beta chain is a study of blood T cell repertoires in COVID-19. Study at large: Whether acute or convalescent, the COVID-19 samples came from the United States, Italy and Spain. T cells, B-cell-depleted T cells, or PBMCs provided the cDNA or gDNA that served as material.

Original handling: Reference gene primer amplification gave nucleated cell count estimates. Profiling relied on immunoSEQ multiplex PCR, and the TCRdb table lists in-frame clones only, not all of them. V and J calls plus clone size are reproduced from that table; the DNA served to infer D and trimming. This sample has about 140,000 clones; 60% to 85% occur once, and the top ten carry approximately 15%. The CDR3 length is 13 residues. The germline V gene encodes CDR1 MNHEY and CDR2 SVGAGI. V lost 6 bases to trimming and J lost 4 bases; unmatched junction nucleotides: 5. The sample taken for sequencing was peripheral blood. The chain is built from TRBV6-5 and TRBJ1-1; 7 bases align to TRBD1. The sequence was collected from a man in his fifties or sixties with acute or convalescent COVID-19. CDR3 loop: CASSRQGLTEAFF. CDR3 in DNA: TGTGCCAGCAGCCGACAGGGCCTCACTGAAGCTTTCTTT.